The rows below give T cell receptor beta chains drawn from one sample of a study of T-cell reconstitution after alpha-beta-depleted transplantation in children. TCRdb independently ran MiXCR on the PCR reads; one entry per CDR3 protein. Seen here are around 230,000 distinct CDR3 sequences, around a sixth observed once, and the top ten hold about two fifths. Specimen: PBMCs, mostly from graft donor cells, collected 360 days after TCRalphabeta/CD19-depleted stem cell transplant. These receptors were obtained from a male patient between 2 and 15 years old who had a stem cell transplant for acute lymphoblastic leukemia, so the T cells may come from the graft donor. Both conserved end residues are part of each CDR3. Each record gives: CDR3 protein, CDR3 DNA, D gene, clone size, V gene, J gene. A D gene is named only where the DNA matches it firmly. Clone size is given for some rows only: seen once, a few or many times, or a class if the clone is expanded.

CDR3 protein: CSAFAGHYYEQYF; CDR3 DNA: TGCAGTGCTTTTGCCGGGCACTACTACGAGCAGTACTTC; D gene: .; clone size: .; V gene: TRBV20-1; J gene: TRBJ2-7
CDR3 protein: CASTPWAARDSPLHF; CDR3 DNA: TGTGCCAGCACTCCTTGGGCGGCTCGGGATTCACCCCTCCACTTT; D gene: .; clone size: .; V gene: TRBV27; J gene: TRBJ1-6
CDR3 protein: CASSFSPTNEKLFF; CDR3 DNA: TGCGCCAGCAGCTTCAGTCCAACTAATGAAAAACTGTTTTTT; D gene: .; clone size: .; V gene: TRBV5-1; J gene: TRBJ1-4
CDR3 protein: CASSMERSTEAFF; CDR3 DNA: TGTGCCAGCTCGATGGAGAGGTCGACTGAAGCTTTCTTT; D gene: .; clone size: many; V gene: TRBV18; J gene: TRBJ1-1
CDR3 protein: CSARRWPDNEQFF; CDR3 DNA: TGCAGTGCTAGACGGTGGCCGGACAATGAGCAGTTCTTC; D gene: .; clone size: .; V gene: TRBV20-1; J gene: TRBJ2-1
CDR3 protein: CSVGEGSNQPQHF; CDR3 DNA: TGCAGTGTTGGGGAGGGAAGCAATCAGCCCCAGCATTTT; D gene: .; clone size: few; V gene: TRBV20-1; J gene: TRBJ1-5
CDR3 protein: CASSVGQGGNTGELFF; CDR3 DNA: TGTGCCAGCAGTGTAGGACAGGGCGGCAACACCGGGGAGCTGTTTTTT; D gene: TRBD1; clone size: few; V gene: TRBV2; J gene: TRBJ2-2
CDR3 protein: CASRLGQGGNQPQHF; CDR3 DNA: TGTGCCAGCAGGCTAGGACAGGGTGGAAATCAGCCCCAGCATTTT; D gene: TRBD1; clone size: few; V gene: TRBV27; J gene: TRBJ1-5
CDR3 protein: CSASLSPGAGETQYF; CDR3 DNA: TGCAGTGCTTCACTTAGTCCGGGGGCAGGGGAGACCCAGTACTTC; D gene: .; clone size: .; V gene: TRBV20-1; J gene: TRBJ2-5
CDR3 protein: CSAELDRGMRAQYF; CDR3 DNA: TGCAGCGCCGAACTGGACAGGGGCATGAGGGCCCAGTACTTC; D gene: TRBD1; clone size: .; V gene: TRBV29-1; J gene: TRBJ2-5
CDR3 protein: CASSPSETGELFF; CDR3 DNA: TGTGCCAGCAGTCCCAGTGAGACCGGGGAGCTGTTTTTT; D gene: .; clone size: many; V gene: TRBV12-3/TRBV12-4; J gene: TRBJ2-2
CDR3 protein: CASSESTGGNSPLHF; CDR3 DNA: TGTGCCAGCAGTGAATCGACAGGGGGGAATTCACCCCTCCACTTT; D gene: TRBD1; clone size: few; V gene: TRBV25-1; J gene: TRBJ1-6
CDR3 protein: CASSTGPGADTQYF; CDR3 DNA: TGTGCCAGCAGCACAGGGCCTGGGGCAGATACGCAGTATTTT; D gene: .; clone size: few; V gene: TRBV12-3/TRBV12-4; J gene: TRBJ2-3
CDR3 protein: CASLGGTSGGASYNEQFF; CDR3 DNA: TGTGCCAGCCTAGGCGGGACTAGCGGGGGGGCCTCCTACAATGAGCAGTTCTTC; D gene: TRBD2; clone size: few; V gene: TRBV2; J gene: TRBJ2-1
CDR3 protein: CASRVTGTSSGDTQYF; CDR3 DNA: TGTGCCAGCAGAGTTACCGGGACTAGCTCTGGAGATACGCAGTATTTT; D gene: TRBD2; clone size: few; V gene: TRBV7-8; J gene: TRBJ2-3
CDR3 protein: CASSLDNFSQKAFF; CDR3 DNA: TGTGCCAGCAGCTTAGATAATTTCTCCCAGAAAGCTTTCTTT; D gene: .; clone size: .; V gene: TRBV7-2; J gene: TRBJ1-1
CDR3 protein: CSASRTSGAYNEQFF; CDR3 DNA: TGCAGTGCTAGCCGGACTAGCGGGGCCTACAATGAGCAGTTCTTC; D gene: TRBD2; clone size: once; V gene: TRBV20-1; J gene: TRBJ2-1
CDR3 protein: CASSLDRTEAFF; CDR3 DNA: TGCGCCAGCAGCTTGGACAGGACTGAAGCTTTCTTT; D gene: .; clone size: .; V gene: TRBV5-1; J gene: TRBJ1-1
CDR3 protein: CASSLTAYEQYF; CDR3 DNA: TGTGCCAGCAGCTTGACAGCGTACGAGCAGTACTTC; D gene: .; clone size: many; V gene: TRBV7-2; J gene: TRBJ2-7
CDR3 protein: CASSQGLPGTDTQYF; CDR3 DNA: TGTGCCAGCAGCCAGGGACTTCCAGGCACAGATACGCAGTATTTT; D gene: .; clone size: .; V gene: TRBV11-2; J gene: TRBJ2-3
CDR3 protein: CAWSVRGSYNSPLHF; CDR3 DNA: TGTGCCTGGAGTGTACGGGGCTCCTATAATTCACCCCTCCACTTT; D gene: .; clone size: .; V gene: TRBV30; J gene: TRBJ1-6
CDR3 protein: CASSRTSGTSYNEQFF; CDR3 DNA: TGTGCCAGCAGTCGGACTAGCGGCACCTCCTACAATGAGCAGTTCTTC; D gene: TRBD2; clone size: many; V gene: TRBV27; J gene: TRBJ2-1
CDR3 protein: CASFDPGGGYTF; CDR3 DNA: TGTGCCAGTTTCGACCCAGGAGGCGGCTACACCTTC; D gene: .; clone size: few; V gene: TRBV19; J gene: TRBJ1-2
CDR3 protein: CASSMTSSFYEQYF; CDR3 DNA: TGTGCCAGCTCAATGACTAGCTCCTTCTACGAGCAGTACTTC; D gene: TRBD2; clone size: .; V gene: TRBV18; J gene: TRBJ2-7
CDR3 protein: CSVVRQRPASFSYNEQFF; CDR3 DNA: TGCAGCGTTGTTAGACAGAGGCCCGCGTCCTTCTCCTACAATGAGCAGTTCTTC; D gene: .; clone size: few; V gene: TRBV29-1; J gene: TRBJ2-1
CDR3 protein: CAISGGTLLEYEQYF; CDR3 DNA: TGTGCCATCAGTGGCGGGACCCTTCTTGAATACGAGCAGTACTTC; D gene: .; clone size: many; V gene: TRBV10-3; J gene: TRBJ2-7
CDR3 protein: CASRPGGYNEQFF; CDR3 DNA: TGTGCCAGCAGACCGGGAGGCTACAATGAGCAGTTCTTC; D gene: TRBD2; clone size: few; V gene: TRBV6-6; J gene: TRBJ2-1
CDR3 protein: CASSQVSMTGELFF; CDR3 DNA: TGTGCCAGCAGCCAAGTTTCCATGACCGGGGAGCTGTTTTTT; D gene: .; clone size: .; V gene: TRBV14; J gene: TRBJ2-2
CDR3 protein: CASSNPGPSSYNEQFF; CDR3 DNA: TGTGCCAGCAGCAATCCGGGACCCAGCTCCTACAATGAGCAGTTCTTC; D gene: .; clone size: few; V gene: TRBV7-8; J gene: TRBJ2-1
CDR3 protein: CASSSGGASGYTF; CDR3 DNA: TGTGCCAGCAGCTCAGGGGGCGCGAGTGGCTACACCTTC; D gene: TRBD1; clone size: many; V gene: TRBV7-2; J gene: TRBJ1-2
CDR3 protein: CSVQLGRASIQYF; CDR3 DNA: TGCAGCGTTCAACTGGGCAGGGCAAGCATTCAGTACTTC; D gene: .; clone size: few; V gene: TRBV29-1; J gene: TRBJ2-4
CDR3 protein: CAISESGIGDYGYTF; CDR3 DNA: TGTGCCATCAGTGAGTCTGGCATAGGGGACTATGGCTACACCTTC; D gene: .; clone size: .; V gene: TRBV10-3; J gene: TRBJ1-2
CDR3 protein: CASSSASGYTF; CDR3 DNA: TGTGCCAGCAGTTCGGCGAGCGGCTACACCTTC; D gene: .; clone size: few; V gene: TRBV6-2/TRBV6-3; J gene: TRBJ1-2
CDR3 protein: CASRFSAGGNNEQFF; CDR3 DNA: TGTGCCAGCCGATTCTCCGCAGGGGGCAACAATGAGCAGTTCTTC; D gene: TRBD1; clone size: few; V gene: TRBV2; J gene: TRBJ2-1
CDR3 protein: CASSLPGGWHNGQFF; CDR3 DNA: TGTGCCAGCAGCTTACCCGGGGGCTGGCACAATGGGCAGTTCTTC; D gene: .; clone size: few; V gene: TRBV7-2; J gene: TRBJ2-1
CDR3 protein: CASSEGGAVYGYTF; CDR3 DNA: TGTGCCAGCAGTGAGGGGGGCGCCGTCTATGGCTACACCTTC; D gene: .; clone size: few; V gene: TRBV25-1; J gene: TRBJ1-2
CDR3 protein: CASSPSGFNEQFF; CDR3 DNA: TGTGCCAGCAGTCCTAGCGGGTTCAATGAGCAGTTCTTC; D gene: TRBD2; clone size: few; V gene: TRBV12-3/TRBV12-4; J gene: TRBJ2-1
CDR3 protein: CASSLQQGGGYTF; CDR3 DNA: TGTGCCAGCAGCTTACAACAGGGTGGGGGCTACACCTTC; D gene: .; clone size: .; V gene: TRBV7-6; J gene: TRBJ1-2
CDR3 protein: CASSSRETGSRNEQYF; CDR3 DNA: TGTGCCAGCAGCTCGCGGGAGACAGGGAGTAGAAACGAGCAGTACTTC; D gene: .; clone size: .; V gene: TRBV6-2/TRBV6-3; J gene: TRBJ2-7
CDR3 protein: CASSPWGDGEQYF; CDR3 DNA: TGTGCCAGCAGCCCCTGGGGCGACGGCGAGCAGTACTTC; D gene: .; clone size: .; V gene: TRBV7-2; J gene: TRBJ2-7
CDR3 protein: CASSQRQGVHNEQFF; CDR3 DNA: TGCGCCAGCAGCCAAAGGCAGGGGGTACACAATGAGCAGTTCTTC; D gene: TRBD1; clone size: few; V gene: TRBV4-1; J gene: TRBJ2-1
CDR3 protein: CASNYAQDERGTQYF; CDR3 DNA: TGTGCCAGCAATTATGCACAGGACGAACGAGGGACCCAGTACTTC; D gene: .; clone size: .; V gene: TRBV12-3/TRBV12-4; J gene: TRBJ2-5
CDR3 protein: CASSSVVGGGTEAFF; CDR3 DNA: TGTGCCAGCAGTTCCGTTGTTGGGGGAGGGACTGAAGCTTTCTTT; D gene: .; clone size: few; V gene: TRBV12-3/TRBV12-4; J gene: TRBJ1-1
CDR3 protein: CATSRVRTNKGQFF; CDR3 DNA: TGTGCCACCAGCAGAGTCCGGACCAATAAAGGGCAGTTCTTC; D gene: .; clone size: many; V gene: TRBV15; J gene: TRBJ2-1
CDR3 protein: CASSLRLAGSNTGELFF; CDR3 DNA: TGTGCCAGCAGTTTAAGACTAGCGGGATCGAACACCGGGGAGCTGTTTTTT; D gene: TRBD2; clone size: many; V gene: TRBV27; J gene: TRBJ2-2
CDR3 protein: CASSPLDRFIGNTIYF; CDR3 DNA: TGTGCCAGCAGCCCCCTAGATCGATTCATTGGAAACACCATATATTTT; D gene: .; clone size: .; V gene: TRBV3-1; J gene: TRBJ1-3
CDR3 protein: CASSRGTAYEQYF; CDR3 DNA: TGTGCCAGCAGCCGGGGGACAGCCTACGAGCAGTACTTC; D gene: .; clone size: .; V gene: TRBV7-6; J gene: TRBJ2-7
CDR3 protein: CASKGGQNTGELFF; CDR3 DNA: TGTGCCAGCAAGGGGGGGCAGAACACCGGGGAGCTGTTTTTT; D gene: .; clone size: .; V gene: TRBV7-3; J gene: TRBJ2-2
CDR3 protein: CASSLDRSDGYTF; CDR3 DNA: TGTGCCAGCAGCTTAGATAGGAGCGATGGCTACACCTTC; D gene: .; clone size: .; V gene: TRBV7-2; J gene: TRBJ1-2
CDR3 protein: CASSQEVVGTTYNEQFF; CDR3 DNA: TGCGCCAGCAGCCAAGAGGTCGTCGGGACAACCTACAATGAGCAGTTCTTC; D gene: .; clone size: many; V gene: TRBV4-1; J gene: TRBJ2-1
CDR3 protein: CSASTQGTDTQYF; CDR3 DNA: TGCAGCGCCTCCACACAGGGCACAGATACGCAGTATTTT; D gene: .; clone size: few; V gene: TRBV29-1; J gene: TRBJ2-3
CDR3 protein: CSVEERPPVLSYNEQFF; CDR3 DNA: TGCAGCGTTGAAGAGAGACCCCCGGTGTTATCGTACAATGAGCAGTTCTTC; D gene: .; clone size: .; V gene: TRBV29-1; J gene: TRBJ2-1
CDR3 protein: CASSPIEAFF; CDR3 DNA: TGTGCCAGCTCACCTATTGAAGCTTTCTTT; D gene: .; clone size: few; V gene: TRBV18; J gene: TRBJ1-1
CDR3 protein: CASSQVDRVLAGELFF; CDR3 DNA: TGTGCCAGCAGCCAAGTCGACAGGGTTCTGGCCGGGGAGCTGTTTTTT; D gene: TRBD1; clone size: few; V gene: TRBV3-1; J gene: TRBJ2-2
CDR3 protein: CAAGRIYTQYF; CDR3 DNA: TGTGCTGCCGGTCGGATTTATACGCAGTATTTT; D gene: .; clone size: .; V gene: TRBV27; J gene: TRBJ2-3
CDR3 protein: CASSQTGIRNEQFF; CDR3 DNA: TGTGCCAGCAGCCAAACAGGAATCCGAAATGAGCAGTTCTTC; D gene: .; clone size: .; V gene: TRBV7-6; J gene: TRBJ2-1
CDR3 protein: CATSRDRGQSSYEQYF; CDR3 DNA: TGTGCCACCAGCAGAGACCGCGGCCAGAGCTCCTACGAGCAGTACTTC; D gene: .; clone size: few; V gene: TRBV15; J gene: TRBJ2-7